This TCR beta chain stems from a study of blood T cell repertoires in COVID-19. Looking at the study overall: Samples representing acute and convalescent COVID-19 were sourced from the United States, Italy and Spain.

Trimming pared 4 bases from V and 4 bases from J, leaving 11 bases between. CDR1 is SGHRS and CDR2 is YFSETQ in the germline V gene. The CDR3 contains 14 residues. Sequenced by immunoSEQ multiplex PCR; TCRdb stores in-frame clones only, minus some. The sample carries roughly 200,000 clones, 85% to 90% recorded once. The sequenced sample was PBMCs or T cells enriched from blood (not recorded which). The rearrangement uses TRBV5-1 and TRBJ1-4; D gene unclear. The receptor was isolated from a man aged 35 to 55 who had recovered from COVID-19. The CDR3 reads CASSPLPSNEKLFF. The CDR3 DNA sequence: TGCGCCAGCAGCCCCCTCCCCAGTAATGAAAAACTGTTTTTT. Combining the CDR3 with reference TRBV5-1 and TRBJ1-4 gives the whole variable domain KAGVTQTPRYLIKTRGQQVTLSCSPISGHRSVSWYQQTPGQGLQFLFEYFSETQRNKGNFPGRFSGRQFSNSRSEMNVSTLELGDSALYLCASSPLPSNEKLFFGSGTQLSVL.